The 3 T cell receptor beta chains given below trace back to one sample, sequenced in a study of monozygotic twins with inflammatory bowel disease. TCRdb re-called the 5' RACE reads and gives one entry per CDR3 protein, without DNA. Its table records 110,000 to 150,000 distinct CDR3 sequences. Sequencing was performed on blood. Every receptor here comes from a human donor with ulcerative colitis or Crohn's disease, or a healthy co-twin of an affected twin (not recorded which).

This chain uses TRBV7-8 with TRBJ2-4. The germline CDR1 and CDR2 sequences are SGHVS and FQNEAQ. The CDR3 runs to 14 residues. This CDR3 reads CASRPQASKNIQYF.

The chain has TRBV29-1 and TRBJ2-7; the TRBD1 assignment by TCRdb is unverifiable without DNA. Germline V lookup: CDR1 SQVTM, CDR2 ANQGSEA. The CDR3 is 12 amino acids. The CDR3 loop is CSASGPGYEQYF.

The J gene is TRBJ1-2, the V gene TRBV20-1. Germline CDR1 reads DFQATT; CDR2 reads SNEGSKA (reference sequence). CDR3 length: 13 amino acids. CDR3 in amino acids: CSSPTGNVYGYTF.